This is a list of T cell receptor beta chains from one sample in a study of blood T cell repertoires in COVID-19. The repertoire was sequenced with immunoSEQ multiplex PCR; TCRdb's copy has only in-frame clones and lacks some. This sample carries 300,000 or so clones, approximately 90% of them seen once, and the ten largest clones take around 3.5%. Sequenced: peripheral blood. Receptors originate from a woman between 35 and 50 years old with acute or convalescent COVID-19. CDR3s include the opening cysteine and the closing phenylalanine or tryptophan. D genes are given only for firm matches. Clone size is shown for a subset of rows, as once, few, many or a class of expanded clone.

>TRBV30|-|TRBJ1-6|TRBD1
TGTGCCTGGAGTGTACGGATCGGGACAGGTTCACCCCTCCACTTT
CAWSVRIGTGSPLHF
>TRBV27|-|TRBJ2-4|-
TGTGCCAGCAGTCTATCCGGGTCCAAAAACATTCAGTACTTC
CASSLSGSKNIQYF
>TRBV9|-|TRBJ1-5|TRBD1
TGTGCCAGCAGCGGGGGGCAGGGGGGCCAGCCCCAGCATTTT
CASSGGQGGQPQHF
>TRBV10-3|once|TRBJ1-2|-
TGTGCCATCGGGGCTACCTATGGCTACACCTTC
CAIGATYGYTF
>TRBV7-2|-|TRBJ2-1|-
TGTGCCAGCAGCTTAGTCAGGAATGAGCAGTTCTTC
CASSLVRNEQFF
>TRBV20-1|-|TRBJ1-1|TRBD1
TGCAGTGCCAGGGGGGCTTTCTTT
CSARGAFF
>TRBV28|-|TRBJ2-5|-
TGTGCCAGCCGGAACAGCCCTCAAGAGACCCAGTACTTC
CASRNSPQETQYF
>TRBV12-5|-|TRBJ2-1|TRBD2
TGTGCTAGTGGTCCACCCACTAGCGGGGGCCAGTATGAGCAGTTCTTC
CASGPPTSGGQYEQFF
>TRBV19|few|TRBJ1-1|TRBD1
TGTGCCAGTAGTTTCCCCACAGGGGGCACTGAAGCTTTCTTT
CASSFPTGGTEAFF
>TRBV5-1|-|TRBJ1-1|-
TGCGCCAGCAGCGGGGAGGGGTTGAACACTGAAGCTTTCTTT
CASSGEGLNTEAFF
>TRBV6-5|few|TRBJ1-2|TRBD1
TGTGCCAGCAGAGTGGGGACAGGAGGGGGCTACACCTTC
CASRVGTGGGYTF
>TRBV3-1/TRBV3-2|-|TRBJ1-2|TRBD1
TGTGCCAGCAGTGCCGGGACAGGGGCAGGGAGAGGCTACACCTTC
CASSAGTGAGRGYTF
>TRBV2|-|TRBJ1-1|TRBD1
TGTGCCAGCATATACAGGGGGCGTTTCACTGAAGCTTTCTTT
CASIYRGRFTEAFF
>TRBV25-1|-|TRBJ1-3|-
TGTGCCAGCAGTAGGGGATATGGAAACACCATATATTTT
CASSRGYGNTIYF
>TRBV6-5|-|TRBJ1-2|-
TGTGCCAGCAGTTACTCGATGTCGGGGGGTAACTATGGCTACACCTTC
CASSYSMSGGNYGYTF
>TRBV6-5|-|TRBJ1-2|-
TGTGCCAGCAGTTACTCAGCAGGCCAACGACGGGGCTACACCTTC
CASSYSAGQRRGYTF
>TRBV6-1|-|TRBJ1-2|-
TGTGCCAGCAGTGAAGGGGGAGGCTTTGGCTACACCTTC
CASSEGGGFGYTF
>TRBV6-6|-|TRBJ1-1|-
TGTGCCAGCAGTTACTCTCGACCGAGGGAGAACACTGAAGCTTTCTTT
CASSYSRPRENTEAFF
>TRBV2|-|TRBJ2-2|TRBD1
TGTGCCAGCAGTGAGCGGCAGGGGGTCACCGGGGAGCTGTTTTTT
CASSERQGVTGELFF
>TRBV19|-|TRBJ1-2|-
TGTGCCAGTAGTATCCGGGGGGCTGGTAACTATGGCTACACCTTC
CASSIRGAGNYGYTF
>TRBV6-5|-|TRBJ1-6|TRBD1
TGTGCCAGTTCCCCGCGGGCAGGGGGCCTATCACCCCTCCACTTT
CASSPRAGGLSPLHF
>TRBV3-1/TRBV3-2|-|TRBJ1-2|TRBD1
TGTGCCAGCAGCCAAGGTCAGGGGGCATACTATGGCTACACCTTC
CASSQGQGAYYGYTF
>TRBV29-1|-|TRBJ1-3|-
TGCAGCGTTGAGGGGGGGCTTGGAAACACCATATATTTT
CSVEGGLGNTIYF
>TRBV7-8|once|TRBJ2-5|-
TGTGCCAGCAGACCAACAGGGCAAGAGACCCAGTACTTC
CASRPTGQETQYF
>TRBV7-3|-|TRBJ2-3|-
TGTGCCAGCAGTCCCTACAGGGTCACAGATACGCAGTATTTT
CASSPYRVTDTQYF
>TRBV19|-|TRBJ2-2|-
TGTGCCAGTAGTATGGGGAGAACCGGGGAGCTGTTTTTT
CASSMGRTGELFF
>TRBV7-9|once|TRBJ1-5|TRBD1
TGTGCCAGCAGCGGAGACAGGGTCGATCAGCCCCAGCATTTT
CASSGDRVDQPQHF
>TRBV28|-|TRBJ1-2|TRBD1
TGTGCCAGCAGTTCCCCCGGACAGGGGGGCTATGGCTACACCTTC
CASSSPGQGGYGYTF
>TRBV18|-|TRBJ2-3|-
TGTGCCAGCTCACGCGGGGGCACAGATACGCAGTATTTT
CASSRGGTDTQYF
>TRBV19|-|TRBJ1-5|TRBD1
TGTGCCAGTCACCGCAGGGGGCTTCATCAGCCCCAGCATTTT
CASHRRGLHQPQHF
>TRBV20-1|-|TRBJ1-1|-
TGCAGTGCTAGCGGTAACCATGAAGCTTTCTTT
CSASGNHEAFF
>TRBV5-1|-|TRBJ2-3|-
TGCGCCAGCGGGAGGAAACCAGACACAGATACGCAGTATTTT
CASGRKPDTDTQYF
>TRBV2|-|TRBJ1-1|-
TGTGCCAGCATTAGGGAGGGAGGCAGAGCTTTCTTT
CASIREGGRAFF
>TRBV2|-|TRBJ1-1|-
TGTGCCAGCAGTCTACAGGGGAACACTGAAGCTTTCTTT
CASSLQGNTEAFF
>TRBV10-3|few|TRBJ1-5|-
TGTGCCATCAGTGAGAGGGGGGGGCAGTTGAATAGCAATCAGCCCCAGCATTTT
CAISERGGQLNSNQPQHF
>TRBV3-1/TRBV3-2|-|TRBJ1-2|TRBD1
TGTGCCAGCAGCCATCGGACAGGGGAGGGCTACACCTTC
CASSHRTGEGYTF